The 32 T cell receptor beta chains presented below share a single source sample, sequenced in a study of T-cell reconstitution after alpha-beta-depleted transplantation in children. The TCRbeta library incorporated unique molecular identifiers. One entry per CDR3 protein, called by TCRdb with MiXCR from the PCR reads. The sample yields fewer than 550,000 distinct CDR3 sequences, about an eighth seen once. The sample here was PBMCs, mostly from graft donor cells, taken 180 days after TCRalphabeta/CD19-depleted stem cell transplant. These receptors were collected from a female patient aged 2-10 years who had a stem cell transplant for aplastic anemia, so the T cells may come from the graft donor.

This clonotype was counted a few times. This chain connects TRBV28 to TRBJ2-7, with 8 bases lining up with TRBD1. J lost 3 bases, V lost 5 bases, and 12 bases had no gene match. Per the germline V gene, CDR1 is MDHEN and CDR2 is SYDVKM. The CDR3 sequence is 16 residues long. The CDR3 bases are TGTGCCAGCAGTCTTGCTCAGACAGGGGTTCTCTACGAGCAGTACTTC. Residues: CASSLAQTGVLYEQYF.

This clonotype occurred a few times. The V and J genes are TRBV7-2 and TRBJ2-3, with D uncertain. There are 13 residues in the CDR3. Germline V gives CDR1 SGHTA, CDR2 FQGNSA. Trimming stripped 0 bases from V and 7 bases from J, with 8 bases between. The CDR3 protein is CASSLALVNTQYF. The CDR3 coding sequence is TGTGCCAGCAGCTTAGCGTTAGTAAATACGCAGTATTTT. The variable domain in full, completed from reference TRBV7-2 and TRBJ2-3, reads GAGVSQSPSNKVTEKGKDVELRCDPISGHTALYWYRQSLGQGLEFLIYFQGNSAPDKSGLPSDRFSAERTGGSVSTLTIQRTQQEDSAVYLCASSLALVNTQYFGPGTRLTVL.

The rearrangement joins TRBV29-1 to TRBJ2-2, with D tentatively TRBD2 (5 bases). Per germline, CDR1 SQVTM and CDR2 ANQGSEA. V lost 8 bases to trimming and J lost 4 bases, with 17 bases between them. The CDR3 totals 14 residues. The DNA of the CDR3 is TGCAGCATAGACCGAGCTGGGAGCACCGGGGAGCTGTTTTTT. Encoded protein: CSIDRAGSTGELFF.

This chain links TRBV9 with TRBJ2-1; TRBD1 aligns across 7 bases. Per the germline V gene, CDR1 is SGDLS and CDR2 is YYNGEE. This CDR3 is built from 16 residues. V shed 4 bases, J shed 2 bases, and the junction held 9 bases outside the gene matches. The CDR3 DNA reads as TGTGCCAGCAGCTCCCGGACAGGTGGGGCCTACAATGAGCAGTTCTTC. This encodes CASSSRTGGAYNEQFF.

This clonotype showed up just a few times. The rearrangement uses TRBV29-1 and TRBJ2-3; D is possibly TRBD1 or TRBD2 (5 bases each). The CDR3 covers 11 residues. In germline, CDR1 is SQVTM, CDR2 ANQGSEA. In nucleotides, the CDR3 is TGCAGGTGTGGGACGATCGATACGCAGTATTTT. This sequence encodes CRCGTIDTQYF.

This rearrangement joins TRBV4-3 to TRBJ2-7; D is uncertain. Germline values: CDR1 LGHNA, CDR2 YSLEER. The CDR3 runs to 15 residues. V lost 1 base, J lost 7 bases, and 17 bases lay in between. CDR3 region: CASSQVGDSLGEQYF. The CDR3 DNA reads TGCGCCAGCAGCCAAGTCGGAGACTCCTTAGGGGAGCAGTACTTC.

This clonotype was seen a handful of times. This chain uses TRBV27 with TRBJ2-4; maybe TRBD1 (6 bases). Trimming left V 5 bases short and J 1 base short, with 12 bases between. This CDR3 region has 15 residues. Germline loops: CDR1 MNHEY, CDR2 SMNVEV (reference sequence). The CDR3 spells CASSPITGAKNIQYF. As DNA, the CDR3 is TGTGCCAGCAGTCCGATCACAGGGGCCAAAAACATTCAGTACTTC.

V usage is TRBV7-9 and J usage is TRBJ2-5; 10 nucleotides line up with TRBD2. V was clipped by 4 bases and J by 1 base; unmatched bases: 12. The CDR3 totals 18 residues. Germline V gene lookup returns CDR1 SEHNR and CDR2 FQNEAQ (reference sequence). In nucleotides, the CDR3 is TGTGCCAGCAGCTCCGAGCGTGGGACTAGCGTTTTCCAAGAGACCCAGTACTTC. Protein sequence: CASSSERGTSVFQETQYF. The full variable domain, in which reference TRBV7-9 and TRBJ2-5 provide the parts outside the CDR3, is DTGVSQNPRHKITKRGQNVTFRCDPISEHNRLYWYRQTLGQGPEFLTYFQNEAQLEKSRLLSDRFSAERPKGSFSTLEIQRTEQGDSAMYLCASSSERGTSVFQETQYFGPGTRLLVL.

The sample holds many counts of this clonotype. The chain employs TRBV20-1 and TRBJ2-3; either TRBD1 or TRBD2 may supply D (6 bases each). This CDR3 region has 15 residues. V shed 5 bases and J shed 1 base, with 16 bases lying between them. Germline V lookup: CDR1 DFQATT, CDR2 SNEGSKA (reference sequence). CDR3 nucleotides: TGCAGTGCTGCCATCGAGGGGGGAGGCACAGATACGCAGTATTTT. It yields the protein CSAAIEGGGTDTQYF.

This chain connects TRBV12-3 or TRBV12-4 to TRBJ2-1; tentative D call: TRBD2 (6 bases). The CDR3 totals 14 residues. The V gene lost 2 bases and the J gene lost 9 bases, with 14 bases spanning the gap. CDR3 nucleotide sequence: TGTGCCAGCAGTTTACCTCCTTTGGAGGGTGAGCAGTTCTTC. It encodes CASSLPPLEGEQFF.

The chain couples TRBV28 to TRBJ1-5; 8 bases are a match to TRBD1. V lost 6 bases, J lost 6 bases, and 13 bases stayed unmatched. Looked up from germline, CDR1 is MDHEN and CDR2 is SYDVKM. The length of the CDR3 is 16 residues. This chain's CDR3 is CASRYMDRVGRQPQHF. The CDR3 DNA reads as TGTGCCAGCAGATATATGGACAGGGTGGGACGTCAGCCCCAGCATTTT.

Many counts were recorded for this clonotype. The rearrangement joins TRBV29-1 to TRBJ1-1; D gene uncertain. V was pared by 6 bases and J by 6 bases, with 14 bases between. Per germline, CDR1 SQVTM and CDR2 ANQGSEA. CDR3 length: 12 residues. The CDR3 nucleotides read TGCAGCGTGGGGAAGGTGTCCGCTGAAGCTTTCTTT. Translated, it gives CSVGKVSAEAFF.

The rearrangement joins TRBV7-6 to TRBJ2-2; 9 bases align to TRBD2. The CDR3 contains 15 residues. From germline, CDR1 is SGHVS and CDR2 FNYEAQ. Trimming at V came to 5 bases and at J to 9 bases, leaving 10 bases not matched to a gene. The CDR3: CASSVGAGGPRELFF. The CDR3 nucleotides are TGTGCCAGCAGCGTCGGTGCGGGAGGGCCTCGGGAGCTGTTTTTT.

This rearrangement joins TRBV12-3 or TRBV12-4 to TRBJ2-3; no clear D. V lost 6 bases and J 0 bases, leaving 22 bases between the germline ends. The length of the CDR3 is 18 residues. CDR3 nucleotides: TGTGCCAGCAGCCTGGTGTCAGCGAGTCCTTCTAGCACAGATACGCAGTATTTT. It specifies CASSLVSASPSSTDTQYF.

CDR3 DNA: TGTGCCACCAGTGATATCCTAGCGAGCAATGAGCAGTTCTTC. Protein sequence: CATSDILASNEQFF. The rearrangement joins TRBV24-1 to TRBJ2-1; TRBD2 might be the D (6 bases). Per the germline V gene, CDR1 is KGHDR and CDR2 is SFDVKD. V was clipped by 3 bases and J by 6 bases, with 11 bases between them. CDR3 length equals 14 residues.

This clonotype was counted only a few times. The chain recombines TRBV7-2 with TRBJ2-5; weak D call: TRBD2 (5 bases). The germline V gene encodes CDR1 SGHTA and CDR2 FQGNSA. Trimming took 2 bases from V and 5 from J, leaving 12 bases between them. The CDR3 contains 14 residues. The CDR3 sequence is CASSLREKVETQYF. CDR3 sequence (DNA): TGTGCCAGCAGCTTACGGGAAAAGGTGGAGACCCAGTACTTC.

This clonotype was observed a handful of times. The CDR3 sequence is CSAVGVAGRIAYNEQFF. The CDR3 DNA reads TGCAGCGCCGTGGGGGTAGCGGGAAGAATAGCCTACAATGAGCAGTTCTTC. The rearrangement joins TRBV29-1 to TRBJ2-1; 8 bases map to TRBD2. The junction had 16 bases not matched to a gene; V was cut back by 7 bases and J by 2 bases. CDR1 and CDR2 (germline): SQVTM, ANQGSEA. The CDR3 is 17 residues long.

This chain uses TRBV10-3 with TRBJ2-5, with a possible D match to TRBD2 (5 bases). Germline CDR1 reads ENHRY; CDR2 reads SYGVKD. V was clipped by 6 bases and J by 0 bases, with 5 bases between them. CDR3 size: 12 residues. The CDR3 nucleotides are TGTGCCATCAGGAGGGACCAAGAGACCCAGTACTTC. Encoded protein: CAIRRDQETQYF.

This clonotype occurred a few times. This sequence joins TRBV7-8 and TRBJ1-5; TRBD1 is a possible D gene (5 bases). CDR1 is SGHVS, CDR2 FQNEAQ, per germline. The CDR3 length is 15 residues. V was clipped by 5 bases and J by 0 bases, with 11 bases between them. The CDR3 coding sequence is TGTGCCAGCAGCCCGACGACAGTTAGCAATCAGCCCCAGCATTTT. As protein: CASSPTTVSNQPQHF. Drawing the rest from reference TRBV7-8 and TRBJ1-5, the complete variable domain is GAGVSQSPRYKVAKRGQDVALRCDPISGHVSLFWYQQALGQGPEFLTYFQNEAQLDKSGLPSDRFFAERPEGSVSTLKIQRTQQEDSAVYLCASSPTTVSNQPQHFGDGTRLSIL.

This clonotype was seen a few times. The CDR3 DNA is TGTGCCAGCAGCCCCCGGGACAGGGCCTACAATGAGCAGTTCTTC. It is translated as CASSPRDRAYNEQFF. The rearrangement joins TRBV7-2 to TRBJ2-1, with 9 bases matching TRBD1. Trimming at V came to 5 bases and at J to 2 bases, leaving 4 bases not matched to a gene. The CDR3 is made up of 15 amino acids. The germline V gene encodes CDR1 SGHTA and CDR2 FQGNSA.

The V gene is TRBV3-1, the J gene TRBJ2-5; D not certain. The V end lost 4 bases, the J end lost 5 bases, and 11 bases lay between the germline ends. This CDR3 comprises 13 residues. CDR1 and CDR2 from the germline V gene are LGHDT and YNNKEL (reference sequence). The chain's CDR3 is CASSPPPPETQYF. CDR3 coding DNA: TGTGCCAGCAGCCCCCCCCCTCCGGAGACCCAGTACTTC.

V usage is TRBV12-3 or TRBV12-4 and J usage is TRBJ2-7; 11 bases are shared with TRBD2. V lost 7 bases to trimming and J lost 5 bases; unmatched junction nucleotides: 13. The CDR3 length is 16 residues. The CDR3 protein is CASISRLAGLGDEQYF. For the CDR3, the DNA is TGTGCCAGCATTTCCAGACTAGCGGGACTTGGAGACGAGCAGTACTTC.

In its sample, this clonotype was seen a few times. The chain employs TRBV14 and TRBJ2-7; no reliable D call. This CDR3 has 16 residues. The germline V and J ends were trimmed by 2 bases and 0 bases, with 14 bases remaining between them. Germline CDR1 is SGHDN and CDR2 is FVKESK. The CDR3 reads CASSQRWPVSSYEQYV. CDR3 bases: TGTGCCAGCAGCCAAAGATGGCCCGTTAGCTCCTACGAGCAGTACGTC.

This clonotype was recorded many times. The chain is built from TRBV6-2 or TRBV6-3 and TRBJ1-1; D not certain. CDR3 length equals 12 residues. The V end lost 5 bases, the J end lost 1 base, and 5 bases lay between the germline ends. CDR1 is MNHEY and CDR2 is SVGEGT in the germline V gene. The CDR3, as DNA: TGTGCCAGCAGTCTCGCGAACACTGAAGCTTTCTTT. Translating it yields CASSLANTEAFF.

The rearrangement links TRBV11-1 to TRBJ2-1; 8 bases line up with TRBD2. The length of the CDR3 is 16 residues. Germline lookup yields CDR1 SGHAT and CDR2 FQDESV (reference sequence). Trimming cost V 5 bases and J 0 bases; bases outside gene matches: 6. CDR3 loop: CASSDSSGSSYNEQFF. Here the CDR3 DNA reads TGTGCCAGCAGCGACTCGAGCGGGAGCTCCTACAATGAGCAGTTCTTC.

This clonotype has a count of ten or more. The chain's CDR3 is CATSREVGGAFF. The DNA of the CDR3 is TGTGCCACCAGCAGAGAAGTTGGGGGAGCTTTCTTT. The chain recombines TRBV15 with TRBJ1-1, with D perhaps matching TRBD1 (5 bases). Germline CDR1 is LNHNV and CDR2 is YYDKDF (reference sequence). This CDR3 spans 12 amino acids. V was cut by 0 bases and J by 10 bases, with 9 bases left in between.

The chain uses TRBV7-2 and TRBJ1-1; TRBD1 is a possible D gene (5 bases). The V gene lost 6 bases and the J gene lost 0 bases, with 14 bases spanning the gap. Germline assignment: CDR1 SGHTA and CDR2 FQGNSA. There are 15 residues in the CDR3. In DNA, the CDR3 is TGTGCCAGCAGGACTTTTAGACAGATGAACACTGAAGCTTTCTTT. It encodes CASRTFRQMNTEAFF.

This clonotype was detected many times. The chain uses TRBV11-3 and TRBJ2-1; TRBD2 is a possible D gene (6 bases). This CDR3 has 17 residues. Germline CDR1 is SGHNT and CDR2 is YENEEA. V was trimmed by 2 bases and J by 7 bases, leaving 21 bases between them. CDR3 sequence reads: CASSLTSWEALGNEQFF. The DNA for the CDR3 is TGTGCCAGCAGCTTAACTTCGTGGGAGGCTTTGGGGAATGAGCAGTTCTTC.

V and J are TRBV28 and TRBJ2-7; D may be TRBD1 (6 bases). The CDR3 length is 13 residues. Germline V CDR1 and CDR2: MDHEN, SYDVKM. Deletions cut 5 bases from V and 3 bases from J, with 11 bases between. Here the CDR3 reads CASSNTGFYEQYF. Here the CDR3 DNA reads TGTGCCAGCAGTAATACAGGGTTCTACGAGCAGTACTTC.

In DNA, the CDR3 is TGTGCCAGCAGCTTAGGAGCCGGGACAGAGCCTCCCGGGGAGCTGTTTTTT. Protein product: CASSLGAGTEPPGELFF. The chain couples TRBV7-9 to TRBJ2-2; TRBD1 matches at 7 bases. The CDR3 has 17 residues. The junction had 11 bases not matched to a gene; V was cut back by 1 base and J by 6 bases. Per germline, CDR1 SEHNR and CDR2 FQNEAQ (reference sequence).

This clonotype was counted ten times or more. This chain uses TRBV12-3 or TRBV12-4 with TRBJ2-2; the D call may be TRBD1 or TRBD2 (5 bases each). Trimming took 5 bases from V and 3 from J, leaving 19 bases between them. The length of the CDR3 is 17 residues. The CDR3 DNA sequence: TGTGCCAGCAGTCGGGGCCCAGTGAGGATTGACACCGGGGAGCTGTTTTTT. It translates to CASSRGPVRIDTGELFF.

This clonotype was observed a handful of times. The rearrangement uses TRBV4-3 and TRBJ2-2; D may be TRBD1 or TRBD2 (5 bases each). Trimming took off 4 bases at V and 6 bases at J, with 12 bases between the two ends. This CDR3 region has 14 residues. The germline gives CDR1 LGHNA, CDR2 YSLEER. The CDR3 loop is CASSPLRGSGELFF. In DNA, the CDR3 is TGCGCCAGCAGCCCTTTGAGGGGCTCCGGGGAGCTGTTTTTT.